This passage covers 25 T cell receptor beta chains from one sample sequenced in a study of cytomegalovirus exposure and HLA in healthy donors. Primers: 60 Vbeta forward and 13 Jbeta reverse. The protocol was immunoSEQ multiplex PCR, while the TCRdb copy is restricted to in-frame clones and leaves out a portion. The sample includes roughly 170,000 clones, about 80% seen only once; the top ten take 1.3%. The sequencing sample was made of PBMCs. The receptors stem from a man aged 30 to 39 in good health and CMV-seronegative.

The V call is TRBV11-2, the J call TRBJ2-3; D is possibly TRBD2 (6 bases). CDR3 size: 15 residues. Germline lookup yields CDR1 SGHAT and CDR2 FQNNGV. V lost 0 bases to trimming and J lost 6 bases, with 13 bases between them. The CDR3, as DNA: TGTGCCAGCAGCTTAGATCGGCAGGCGGGGGATACGCAGTATTTT. This codes for CASSLDRQAGDTQYF.

The J gene is TRBJ1-6, the V gene TRBV28; D is unclear. V was clipped by 2 bases and J by 6 bases, with 17 bases between them. Germline V lookup: CDR1 MDHEN, CDR2 SYDVKM. CDR3 length equals 17 residues. CDR3 sequence reads: CASSLSHLKGSNSPLHF. The CDR3 DNA reads TGTGCCAGCAGTTTAAGTCATCTGAAAGGGAGTAATTCACCCCTCCACTTT.

V usage is TRBV5-1 and J usage is TRBJ2-7; TRBD2 might be the D (6 bases). The V and J ends lost 5 bases and 1 base respectively, with 16 bases between them. Germline V lookup: CDR1 SGHRS, CDR2 YFSETQ. CDR3 size: 15 residues. As DNA, the CDR3 is TGCGCCAGCAGAGGAGGGACTGAGATTTCCTACGAGCAGTACTTC. It yields the protein CASRGGTEISYEQYF.

V gene TRBV6-5 combines with J gene TRBJ2-1; 8 bases align to TRBD2. CDR1 is MNHEY and CDR2 is SVGAGI in the germline V gene. The junction had 7 bases not matched to a gene; V was cut back by 4 bases and J by 5 bases. The CDR3 runs 15 residues. CDR3 loop: CASSSETSANNEQFF. DNA of the CDR3: TGTGCCAGCAGTTCCGAGACTAGCGCAAACAATGAGCAGTTCTTC.

This chain links TRBV4-2 with TRBJ1-5, with 7 bases matching TRBD1. The CDR3 is made up of 15 amino acids. Germline trimming cut 0 bases from V and 7 bases from J; bases unmatched to any gene: 6. CDR1 and CDR2 from the germline V gene are LGHNA and YNFKEQ. CDR3 DNA: TGTGCCAGCAGCCAAGAACGGGACAGCGGGCAGCCCCAGCATTTT. It translates to CASSQERDSGQPQHF.

In this sample, this clone turned up a few times. The chain recombines TRBV5-4 with TRBJ2-5; TRBD2 matches at 10 bases. This CDR3 spans 15 amino acids. J gave up 3 bases and V 0 bases, and 2 bases lay outside the gene matches. Germline CDR1 is SGHNT and CDR2 is YYREEE (reference sequence). Written as DNA, the CDR3 is TGTGCCAGCAGCTTGGACGGGACTAGCGAAGAGACCCAGTACTTC. Translating gives CASSLDGTSEETQYF.

The rearrangement links TRBV19 to TRBJ2-1; 7 nucleotides match TRBD2. The CDR3 is 14 amino acids. V was pared by 6 bases and J by 6 bases, with 8 bases of the junction left unmatched. CDR1 is LNHDA and CDR2 is SQIVND in the germline V gene (reference sequence). The CDR3 loop reads CASRKLASGNEQFF. The CDR3 DNA sequence: TGTGCCAGTAGAAAACTAGCGTCAGGCAATGAGCAGTTCTTC.

The rearrangement uses TRBV15 and TRBJ2-7; 8 bases align to TRBD1. The CDR3 is 15 amino acids. CDR1 is LNHNV and CDR2 is YYDKDF in the germline V gene (reference sequence). V was pared by 3 bases and J by 1 base, with 5 bases of the junction left unmatched. The CDR3 protein is CATSRDRAFSYEQYF. Here the CDR3 DNA reads TGTGCCACCAGCAGGGACAGGGCCTTTTCCTACGAGCAGTACTTC.

This chain links TRBV9 with TRBJ2-5; no definite D call. The CDR3 runs 12 residues. CDR1 SGDLS and CDR2 YYNGEE come from the germline V gene. Trimming took 3 bases from V and 2 from J, leaving 5 bases between them. CDR3 DNA sequence: TGTGCCAGCAGCGGGGCTCAAGAGACCCAGTACTTC. Translating it yields CASSGAQETQYF.

The J gene is TRBJ1-5, the V gene TRBV10-3; 10 nucleotides line up with TRBD1. J was trimmed by 3 bases and V by 3 bases; bases with no gene match: 5. The CDR3 consists of 16 residues. Germline V gene sequence: CDR1 ENHRY, CDR2 SYGVKD. The CDR3 DNA follows: TGTGCCATCAGTGATGCGGACAGGGGGTTCAATCAGCCCCAGCATTTT. It codes for CAISDADRGFNQPQHF.

The V gene is TRBV30, the J gene TRBJ2-7; TRBD1 matches 8 bases. There are 12 residues in the CDR3. CDR1 GTSNPN and CDR2 SVGIG come from the germline V gene (reference sequence). Losses at the gene ends were 6 bases for V and 4 bases for J; bases not matched to a gene: 5. This chain's CDR3 is CACYRGTYEQYF. In DNA, the CDR3 is TGTGCCTGTTACAGGGGGACGTACGAGCAGTACTTC.

The rearrangement joins TRBV4-1 to TRBJ2-2; 7 bases line up with TRBD1. The CDR3 runs to 16 residues. The ends lost 0 bases at V and 7 bases at J; junction bases unmatched: 8. The germline V gene encodes CDR1 MGHRA and CDR2 YSYEKL. CDR3: CASSQDLRGQGGELFF. The DNA of the CDR3 is TGCGCCAGCAGCCAAGATCTAAGGGGGCAGGGCGGGGAGCTGTTTTTT.

A single count supports this clone. The chain links TRBV6-5 to TRBJ2-1; no firm D call. Germline CDR1 is MNHEY and CDR2 is SVGAGI. This CDR3 region has 12 residues. The V end was cut by 5 bases, the J end by 5 bases, with 7 bases between. This chain's CDR3 is CASSRNNNEQFF. As DNA, the CDR3 is TGTGCCAGCAGTAGAAACAACAATGAGCAGTTCTTC.

The chain carries TRBV28 and TRBJ2-7; D possibly corresponds to TRBD1 (5 bases). Per the germline V gene, CDR1 is MDHEN and CDR2 is SYDVKM. The CDR3 extends over 15 amino acids. Trimming took off 3 bases at V and 3 bases at J, with 15 bases between the two ends. This CDR3 is CASSLGLKVVYEQYF. CDR3 sequence (DNA): TGTGCCAGCAGTTTGGGGCTGAAGGTAGTCTACGAGCAGTACTTC.

The V call is TRBV9, the J call TRBJ2-2; 7 nucleotides align to TRBD1. The germline CDR1 and CDR2 sequences are SGDLS and YYNGEE. CDR3 length: 17 amino acids. V was clipped by 0 bases and J by 4 bases; unmatched bases: 9. This CDR3 reads CASSVGGGARTTGELFF. CDR3 bases: TGTGCCAGCAGCGTAGGAGGGGGCGCAAGGACCACCGGGGAGCTGTTTTTT.

The genes are TRBV5-1 and TRBJ2-5; 10 bases line up with TRBD2. Losses at the gene ends were 1 base for V and 4 bases for J; bases not matched to a gene: 13. Germline V gives CDR1 SGHRS, CDR2 YFSETQ. The CDR3 length is 18 residues. The CDR3 here is CASSLWASGRGPRETQYF. CDR3 nucleotide sequence: TGCGCCAGCAGCTTGTGGGCTAGCGGGAGAGGTCCCCGAGAGACCCAGTACTTC.

The chain uses TRBV6-5 and TRBJ2-5; the match to TRBD2 covers 7 bases. The V and J ends lost 6 bases and 0 bases, in that order; junction bases with no gene match: 7. The CDR3 consists of 15 residues. The germline gives CDR1 MNHEY, CDR2 SVGAGI. CDR3 sequence: CASRGSSGYQETQYF. CDR3 nucleotide sequence: TGTGCCAGCAGGGGGTCTAGCGGATACCAAGAGACCCAGTACTTC.

J is TRBJ2-2 and V is TRBV5-1, with a tentative D call TRBD1 (6 bases). Germline assignment: CDR1 SGHRS and CDR2 YFSETQ. Trimming shortened V by 1 base and J by 0 bases, and 7 bases separated the two germline ends. This CDR3 has 15 amino acids. The CDR3 bases are TGCGCCAGCAGCTTGACAGGGACGAACACCGGGGAGCTGTTTTTT. Its translation: CASSLTGTNTGELFF.

V is TRBV5-1 and J is TRBJ1-5; no reliable D call. The V and J ends lost 1 base and 0 bases respectively, with 8 bases between them. Germline V gene data show CDR1 as SGHRS and CDR2 as YFSETQ. The CDR3 loop spans 15 amino acids. In nucleotides, the CDR3 is TGCGCCAGCAGCTTGAGCGGGTATAGCAATCAGCCCCAGCATTTT. It specifies CASSLSGYSNQPQHF.

Here the CDR3 reads CASSPQPGTGAYEQYF. The CDR3 DNA follows: TGTGCCAGCTCACCACAGCCTGGGACAGGGGCCTACGAGCAGTACTTC. This chain connects TRBV18 to TRBJ2-7; TRBD1 matches 10 bases. Trimming at V came to 1 base and at J to 2 bases, leaving 5 bases not matched to a gene. CDR1 and CDR2 (germline): KGHSH, LQKENI. The CDR3 runs 16 residues.

This clone was observed a handful of times. This sequence joins TRBV28 and TRBJ2-3; possibly TRBD2 for D (7 bases). CDR1 and CDR2 (germline): MDHEN, SYDVKM. The V end lost 2 bases, the J end lost 6 bases, and 18 bases lay between the germline ends. CDR3 length equals 16 residues. The CDR3 sequence: CASSLDHGGGADTQYF. As DNA, the CDR3 is TGTGCCAGCAGTTTAGATCACGGAGGGGGGGCTGATACGCAGTATTTT. The full variable domain, completed using reference TRBV28 and TRBJ2-3, is DVKVTQSSRYLVKRTGEKVFLECVQDMDHENMFWYRQDPGLGLRLIYFSYDVKMKEKGDIPEGYSVSREKKERFSLILESASTNQTSMYLCASSLDHGGGADTQYFGPGTRLTVL.

This clone was seen once. This chain connects TRBV6-5 to TRBJ1-3, with D unclear. Between the trimmed V and J ends, which lost 4 bases and 1 base, there was a span of 14 bases. The germline V gene has CDR1 MNHEY and CDR2 SVGAGI. The CDR3 consists of 16 residues. The CDR3, as DNA: TGTGCCAGCAGTTCTTGGGAGGCCGGGTCTGGAAACACCATATATTTT. As protein: CASSSWEAGSGNTIYF.

The rearrangement links TRBV5-4 to TRBJ2-7, with TRBD2 matching over 10 bases. Germline loops: CDR1 SGHNT, CDR2 YYREEE (reference sequence). V was clipped by 3 bases and J by 1 base; unmatched bases: 4. This CDR3 region has 15 residues. CDR3: CASSSGTSVSYEQYF. The CDR3 region has the DNA TGTGCCAGCAGCTCCGGGACTAGCGTGTCCTACGAGCAGTACTTC.

V and J are TRBV6-6 and TRBJ1-5; 10 bases are a match to TRBD1. The ends lost 2 bases at V and 1 base at J; junction bases unmatched: 2. The CDR3 consists of 16 residues. Germline V gene lookup returns CDR1 MNHNY and CDR2 SVGAGI (reference sequence). CDR3 DNA sequence: TGTGCCAGCAGTTACCGGGGACAGGGGAGCAATCAGCCCCAGCATTTT. It codes for CASSYRGQGSNQPQHF.

The V gene is TRBV5-4, the J gene TRBJ2-2; 8 bases are a match to TRBD2. Germline lookup yields CDR1 SGHNT and CDR2 YYREEE (reference sequence). The CDR3 is made up of 13 amino acids. Trimming removed 3 bases from V and 9 bases from J; junction bases left unmatched: 4. In DNA, the CDR3 is TGTGCCAGCAGCTCCCCGGGGGGGTGGGAGCTGTTTTTT. Its protein product is CASSSPGGWELFF.